These 7 T cell receptor beta chains share one sample of origin, sequenced in a study of T cells after yellow fever vaccination. TCRdb recomputed calls from the 5' RACE reads with MiXCR, one row per CDR3 protein. The sample carries 250,000 to 300,000 distinct CDR3 sequences, over 10% recorded once. The sample consisted of CD4+ T cells sorted from PBMCs, taken 45 days after the yellow fever booster vaccination. These receptor sequences come from a man younger than 45 who received the YFV17D yellow fever vaccine.

This clonotype was recorded a few times. V and J are TRBV7-9 and TRBJ1-1; tentative D call: TRBD1 (5 bases). The V end lost 0 bases, the J end lost 7 bases, and 21 bases lay between the germline ends. Germline V lookup: CDR1 SEHNR, CDR2 FQNEAQ (reference sequence). This CDR3 comprises 17 residues. The CDR3 spells CASSLARPDGANHEAFF. The CDR3 bases are TGTGCCAGCAGCTTAGCGAGACCAGACGGGGCGAACCATGAAGCTTTCTTT.

This sequence joins TRBV28 and TRBJ2-5; 11 nucleotides match TRBD2. CDR1 is MDHEN and CDR2 is SYDVKM in the germline V gene. J was trimmed by 1 base and V by 6 bases; bases with no gene match: 7. CDR3 length: 16 amino acids. The CDR3 bases are TGTGCCAGCAGCGATAGCGGGAGGGCCTTCCAAGAGACCCAGTACTTC. The encoded protein is CASSDSGRAFQETQYF.

This clonotype has just a few counts. V is TRBV6-1 and J is TRBJ2-7; TRBD2 matches 9 bases. J lost 4 bases, V lost 8 bases, and 9 bases had no gene match. The CDR3 runs 14 residues. From germline, CDR1 is MNHNS and CDR2 SASEGT. The CDR3 sequence is CASARPRGGYEQYF. The CDR3 nucleotides are TGTGCCAGCGCAAGACCGCGGGGGGGGTACGAGCAGTACTTC.

This clonotype was counted a few times. CDR3 sequence: CAWSVLGTGQIEAFF. In DNA form, the CDR3 reads TGTGCCTGGAGTGTACTCGGGACGGGACAAATTGAAGCTTTCTTT. This chain joins TRBV30 and TRBJ1-1; D is perhaps TRBD1 (6 bases). V was pared by 0 bases and J by 7 bases, with 18 bases between. The CDR3 is 15 residues long. CDR1 GTSNPN and CDR2 SVGIG come from the germline V gene (reference sequence).

J is TRBJ2-1 and V is TRBV9; 7 nucleotides match TRBD2. This CDR3 contains 14 residues. V was pared by 4 bases and J by 10 bases, with 11 bases of the junction left unmatched. Germline lookup yields CDR1 SGDLS and CDR2 YYNGEE. The CDR3 bases are TGTGCCAGCAGCCTCCGGGACTACCTAGGGGAGCAGTTCTTC. Its protein product is CASSLRDYLGEQFF.

This clonotype was detected ten times or more. The J gene is TRBJ2-1, the V gene TRBV27, with TRBD1 matching 9 bases. This CDR3 is 15 amino acids long. The ends lost 5 bases at V and 8 bases at J; junction bases unmatched: 10. Germline V CDR1 and CDR2: MNHEY, SMNVEV (reference sequence). For the CDR3, the DNA is TGTGCCAGCAGTGGGGGACAGGGTCTCCCCTATGAGCAGTTCTTC. Amino acid sequence: CASSGGQGLPYEQFF.

This clonotype was seen a few times. The chain employs TRBV5-1 and TRBJ2-1, with D perhaps TRBD2 (5 bases). Germline V CDR1 and CDR2: SGHRS, YFSETQ. With 9 bases removed from V and 1 base from J, the gap between germline ends came to 14 bases. The CDR3 consists of 14 residues. The CDR3 protein is CATGKGTSYNEQFF. The CDR3 nucleotides read TGCGCCACCGGGAAGGGAACGTCCTACAATGAGCAGTTCTTC.